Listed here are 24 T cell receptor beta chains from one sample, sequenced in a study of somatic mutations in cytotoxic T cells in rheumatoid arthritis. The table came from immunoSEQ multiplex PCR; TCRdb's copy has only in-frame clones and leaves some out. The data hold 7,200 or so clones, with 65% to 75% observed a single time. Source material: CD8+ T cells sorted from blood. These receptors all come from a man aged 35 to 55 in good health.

The CDR3 reads CASSRTGKSSGANVLTF. The DNA for the CDR3 is TGTGCCAGCAGCAGGACAGGGAAAAGCTCTGGGGCCAACGTCCTGACTTTC. The rearrangement uses TRBV5-5 and TRBJ2-6; 8 bases are a match to TRBD1. The CDR3 length is 17 residues. The germline V gene encodes CDR1 SGHKS and CDR2 YYEKEE (reference sequence). The V and J ends lost 4 bases and 0 bases, in that order; junction bases with no gene match: 6.

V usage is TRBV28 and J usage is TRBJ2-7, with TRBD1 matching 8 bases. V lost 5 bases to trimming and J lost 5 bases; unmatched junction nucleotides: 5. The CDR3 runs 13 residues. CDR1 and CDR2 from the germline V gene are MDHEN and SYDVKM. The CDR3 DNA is TGTGCCAGCAGTCTGCCGGGACAGGACGAGCAGTACGTC. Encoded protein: CASSLPGQDEQYV.

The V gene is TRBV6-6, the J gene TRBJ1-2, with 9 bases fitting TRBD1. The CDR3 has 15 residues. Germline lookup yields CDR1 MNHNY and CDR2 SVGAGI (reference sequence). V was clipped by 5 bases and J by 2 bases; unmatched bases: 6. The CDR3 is CASSARDRENYGYTF. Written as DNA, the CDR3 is TGTGCCAGCAGTGCCCGGGACAGGGAGAACTATGGCTACACCTTC.

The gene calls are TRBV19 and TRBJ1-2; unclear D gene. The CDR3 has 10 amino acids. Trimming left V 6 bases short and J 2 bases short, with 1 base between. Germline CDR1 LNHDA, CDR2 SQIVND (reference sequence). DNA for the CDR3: TGTGCCAGTAGAAACTATGGCTACACCTTC. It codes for CASRNYGYTF.

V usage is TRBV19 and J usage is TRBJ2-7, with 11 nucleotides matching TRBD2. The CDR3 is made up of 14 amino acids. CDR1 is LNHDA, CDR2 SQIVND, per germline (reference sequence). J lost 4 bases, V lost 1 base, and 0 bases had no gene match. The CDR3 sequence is CASSIASGGYEQYF. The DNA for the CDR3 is TGTGCCAGTAGTATAGCTAGCGGGGGGTACGAGCAGTACTTC.

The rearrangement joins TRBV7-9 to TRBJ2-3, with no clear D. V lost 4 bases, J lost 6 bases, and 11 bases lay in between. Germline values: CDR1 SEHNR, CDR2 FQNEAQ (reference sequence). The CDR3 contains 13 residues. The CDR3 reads CASSSLPRDTQYF. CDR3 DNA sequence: TGTGCCAGCAGCTCCCTCCCTCGTGATACGCAGTATTTT.

CDR3 residues: CASSEGQGSSYEQYV. CDR3 in DNA: TGTGCCAGCAGTGAGGGACAGGGGAGCTCCTACGAGCAGTACGTC. This sequence joins TRBV6-1 and TRBJ2-7, with 10 bases matching TRBD1. The CDR3 is 15 amino acids. Germline V lookup: CDR1 MNHNS, CDR2 SASEGT. V shed 3 bases, J shed 0 bases, and the junction held 2 bases outside the gene matches.

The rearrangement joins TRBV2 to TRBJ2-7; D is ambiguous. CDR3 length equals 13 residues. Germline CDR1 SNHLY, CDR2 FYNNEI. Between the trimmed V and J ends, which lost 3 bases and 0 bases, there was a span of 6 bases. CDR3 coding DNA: TGTGCCAGCAGTGAGTCCTACTCCTACGAGCAGTACGTC. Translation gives CASSESYSYEQYV.

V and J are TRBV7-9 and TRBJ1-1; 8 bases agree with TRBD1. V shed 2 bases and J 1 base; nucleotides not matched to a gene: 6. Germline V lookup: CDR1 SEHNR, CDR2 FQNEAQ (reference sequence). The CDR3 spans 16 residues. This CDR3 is CASSLLQGQGNTEAFF. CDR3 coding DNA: TGTGCCAGCAGCTTACTCCAAGGACAGGGGAACACTGAAGCTTTCTTT.

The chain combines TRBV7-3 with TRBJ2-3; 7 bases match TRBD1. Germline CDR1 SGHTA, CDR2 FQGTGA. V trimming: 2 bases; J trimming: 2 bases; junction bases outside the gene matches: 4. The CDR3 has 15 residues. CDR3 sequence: CASSLGTALTDTQYF. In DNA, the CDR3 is TGTGCCAGCAGCTTAGGGACAGCGCTCACAGATACGCAGTATTTT.

The chain's CDR3 is CASSSWRARTDTQYF. The CDR3 bases are TGTGCCAGCAGCTCGTGGCGGGCTCGCACAGATACGCAGTATTTT. The chain couples TRBV7-9 to TRBJ2-3; D is perhaps TRBD2 (5 bases). The CDR3 covers 15 residues. V dropped 4 bases and J dropped 1 base, with 12 bases sitting between them. From germline, CDR1 is SEHNR and CDR2 FQNEAQ (reference sequence).

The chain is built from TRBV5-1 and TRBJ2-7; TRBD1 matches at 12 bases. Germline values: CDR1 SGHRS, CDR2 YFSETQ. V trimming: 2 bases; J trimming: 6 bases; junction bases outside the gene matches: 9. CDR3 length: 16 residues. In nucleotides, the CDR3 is TGCGCCAGCAGCTTTAAACCGGGACAGGGGGCGCCCGAGCAGTACTTC. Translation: CASSFKPGQGAPEQYF. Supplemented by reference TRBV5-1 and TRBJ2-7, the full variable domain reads KAGVTQTPRYLIKTRGQQVTLSCSPISGHRSVSWYQQTPGQGLQFLFEYFSETQRNKGNFPGRFSGRQFSNSRSEMNVSTLELGDSALYLCASSFKPGQGAPEQYFGPGTRLTVT.

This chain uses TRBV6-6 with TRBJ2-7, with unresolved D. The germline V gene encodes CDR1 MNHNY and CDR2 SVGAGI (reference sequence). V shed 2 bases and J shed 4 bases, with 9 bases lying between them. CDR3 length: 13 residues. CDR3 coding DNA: TGTGCCAGCAGTTACCTAGAGGAGTACGAGCAGTACGTC. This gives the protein CASSYLEEYEQYV.

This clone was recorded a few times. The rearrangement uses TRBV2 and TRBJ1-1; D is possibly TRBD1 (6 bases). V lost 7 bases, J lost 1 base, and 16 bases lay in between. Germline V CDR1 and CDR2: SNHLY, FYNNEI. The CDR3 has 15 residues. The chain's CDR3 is CASNEPRGGNTEAFF. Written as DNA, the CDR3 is TGTGCCAGCAACGAACCTAGAGGGGGGAACACTGAAGCTTTCTTT.

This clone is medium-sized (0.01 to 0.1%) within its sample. The CDR3 DNA follows: TGTGCCAGCAGCTTAGATGAGTTCGAGAACACTGAAGCTTTCTTT. This sequence encodes CASSLDEFENTEAFF. The chain has TRBV7-9 and TRBJ1-1; D is ambiguous. The CDR3 contains 15 residues. Trimming left V 1 base short and J 1 base short, with 10 bases between. Germline lookup yields CDR1 SEHNR and CDR2 FQNEAQ (reference sequence).

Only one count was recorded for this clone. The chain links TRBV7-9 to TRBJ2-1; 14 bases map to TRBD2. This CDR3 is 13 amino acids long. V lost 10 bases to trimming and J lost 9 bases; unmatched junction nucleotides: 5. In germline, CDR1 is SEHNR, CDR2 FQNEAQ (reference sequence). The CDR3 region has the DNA TGTGCCACCGGGACTAGCGGGAGACTTGAGCAGTTCTTC. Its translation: CATGTSGRLEQFF.

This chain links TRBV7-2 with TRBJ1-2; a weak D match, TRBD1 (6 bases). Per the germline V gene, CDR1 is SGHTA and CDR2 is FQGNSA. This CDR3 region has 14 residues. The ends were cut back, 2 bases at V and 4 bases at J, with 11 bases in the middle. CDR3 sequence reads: CASSLRGFSYGYTF. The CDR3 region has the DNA TGTGCCAGCAGCTTAAGGGGGTTCAGCTATGGCTACACCTTC.

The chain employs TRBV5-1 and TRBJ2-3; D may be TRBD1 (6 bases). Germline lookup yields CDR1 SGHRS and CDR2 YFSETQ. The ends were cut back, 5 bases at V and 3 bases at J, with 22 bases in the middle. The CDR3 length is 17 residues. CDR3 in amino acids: CASSSLSVWQGTDTQYF. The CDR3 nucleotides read TGCGCCAGCAGTTCACTTAGCGTGTGGCAGGGGACAGATACGCAGTATTTT.

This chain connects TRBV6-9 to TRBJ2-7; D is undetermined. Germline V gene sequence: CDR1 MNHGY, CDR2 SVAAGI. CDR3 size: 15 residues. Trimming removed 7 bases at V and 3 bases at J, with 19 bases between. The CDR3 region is CASNTHRLDYYEQYF. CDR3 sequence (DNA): TGTGCCAGCAACACCCACCGGCTAGATTACTACGAGCAGTACTTC.

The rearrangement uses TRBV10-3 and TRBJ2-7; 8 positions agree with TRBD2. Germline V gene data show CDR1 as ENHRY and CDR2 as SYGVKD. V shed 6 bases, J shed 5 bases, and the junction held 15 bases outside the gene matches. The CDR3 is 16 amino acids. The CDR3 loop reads CAIRDAGGGLKNEQYF. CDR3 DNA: TGTGCCATCAGAGACGCCGGGGGGGGGCTAAAAAACGAGCAGTACTTC.

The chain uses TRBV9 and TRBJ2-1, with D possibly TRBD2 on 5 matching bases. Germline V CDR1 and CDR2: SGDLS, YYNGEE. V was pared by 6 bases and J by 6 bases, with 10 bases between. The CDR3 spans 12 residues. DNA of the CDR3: TGTGCCAGCAATTCGAGGGCCAATGAGCAGTTCTTC. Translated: CASNSRANEQFF.

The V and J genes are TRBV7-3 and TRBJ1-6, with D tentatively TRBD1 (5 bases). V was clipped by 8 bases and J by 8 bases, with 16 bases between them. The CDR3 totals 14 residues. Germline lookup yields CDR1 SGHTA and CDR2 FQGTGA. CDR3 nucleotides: TGTGCCAGCTCCACCGTGGGGGGTGATTCACCCCTCCACTTT. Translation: CASSTVGGDSPLHF. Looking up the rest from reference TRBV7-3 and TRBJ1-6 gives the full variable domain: GAGVSQTPSNKVTEKGKYVELRCDPISGHTALYWYRQSLGQGPEFLIYFQGTGAADDSGLPNDRFFAVRPEGSVSTLKIQRTERGDSAVYLCASSTVGGDSPLHFGNGTRLTVT.

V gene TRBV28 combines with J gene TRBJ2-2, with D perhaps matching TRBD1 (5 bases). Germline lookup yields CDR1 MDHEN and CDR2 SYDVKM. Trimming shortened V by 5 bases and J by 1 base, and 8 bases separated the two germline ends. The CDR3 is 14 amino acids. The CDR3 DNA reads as TGTGCCAGCAGTGGGGCCTGGAACACCGGGGAGCTGTTTTTT. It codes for CASSGAWNTGELFF. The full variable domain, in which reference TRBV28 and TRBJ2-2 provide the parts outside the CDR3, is DVKVTQSSRYLVKRTGEKVFLECVQDMDHENMFWYRQDPGLGLRLIYFSYDVKMKEKGDIPEGYSVSREKKERFSLILESASTNQTSMYLCASSGAWNTGELFFGEGSRLTVL.

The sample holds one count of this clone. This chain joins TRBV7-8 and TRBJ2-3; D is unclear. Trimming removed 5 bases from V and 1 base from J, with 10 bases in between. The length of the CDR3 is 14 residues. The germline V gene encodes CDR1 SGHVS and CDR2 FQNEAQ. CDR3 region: CASSEESGTDTQYF. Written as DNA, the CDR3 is TGTGCCAGCAGCGAGGAGAGCGGCACAGATACGCAGTATTTT.